This paragraph covers one TCR beta chain sequence. Trimming stripped 2 bases from V and 3 bases from J, with 13 bases between. Germline CDR1 SGHRS, CDR2 YFSETQ. This CDR3 comprises 15 residues. The repertoire was sequenced with immunoSEQ multiplex PCR; TCRdb's copy has only in-frame clones and lacks some. The sample includes about 250,000 clones, under 90% of them seen just once. This sample is part of a study of blood T cell repertoires in COVID-19. Across the whole study: Some COVID-19 samples were acute and others convalescent; all came from the United States, Italy and Spain. T cells, B-cell-depleted T cells, or PBMCs provided the cDNA or gDNA that served as material.

V usage is TRBV5-1 and J usage is TRBJ2-3; D may be TRBD2 (6 bases). This sequence originates from a woman aged 40 to 50 who had recovered from COVID-19. The sequencing input was peripheral blood. Written as DNA, the CDR3 is TGCGCCAGCAGCTTAAATCCGGGAGTTACAGATACGCAGTATTTT. Protein: CASSLNPGVTDTQYF.